These 27 T cell receptor beta chains originate from one sample sequenced in a study of PD-1 blockade in mismatch repair-deficient tumors. Sequencing used immunoSEQ multiplex PCR; TCRdb keeps in-frame clones, though not all of them. The repertoire consists of about 120,000 clones, with around 86% occurring once and the leading ten covering roughly 14%. Sample: peripheral blood, taken 44 weeks after starting pembrolizumab. These TCRs come from an adult with mismatch repair-deficient cancer.

CDR3 protein: CSVVSQTTYEQYF. The CDR3 DNA sequence: TGCAGCGTTGTAAGTCAGACCACCTACGAGCAGTACTTC. The chain links TRBV29-1 to TRBJ2-7; no clear D gene. The V and J ends lost 4 bases and 2 bases respectively, with 12 bases between them. Germline CDR1 is SQVTM and CDR2 is ANQGSEA. This CDR3 region has 13 residues.

The rearrangement joins TRBV2 to TRBJ1-5; D possibly corresponds to TRBD1 (5 bases). The CDR3 extends over 15 amino acids. Germline CDR1 and CDR2: SNHLY and FYNNEI. V dropped 0 bases and J dropped 2 bases, with 8 bases sitting between them. CDR3 in amino acids: CASSEASQGNQPQHF. The CDR3, as DNA: TGTGCCAGCAGTGAAGCGTCACAGGGCAATCAGCCCCAGCATTTT.

The chain is built from TRBV30 and TRBJ2-5; TRBD2 aligns across 10 bases. This CDR3 is built from 15 residues. Germline CDR1 is GTSNPN and CDR2 is SVGIG (reference sequence). V lost 2 bases and J lost 9; bases outside the gene matches: 12. CDR3 region: CAWSRRAGGSAAQYF. The DNA of the CDR3 is TGTGCCTGGAGTAGACGAGCGGGAGGGTCCGCGGCCCAGTACTTC.

The CDR3 is CASSPHSGPSTDTQYF. The CDR3 coding sequence is TGCGCCAGCAGCCCCCATAGCGGTCCTAGCACAGATACGCAGTATTTT. This sequence joins TRBV4-1 and TRBJ2-3, with D maybe TRBD2 (6 bases). V lost 4 bases and J 0 bases, leaving 14 bases between the germline ends. The CDR3 is made up of 16 amino acids. Germline-derived CDR1 and CDR2 are MGHRA and YSYEKL.

This clone turned up a few times. V gene TRBV11-2 combines with J gene TRBJ2-7; 9 bases are a match to TRBD1. Germline CDR1 and CDR2: SGHAT and FQNNGV. V trimming: 6 bases; J trimming: 3 bases; junction bases outside the gene matches: 3. The CDR3 sequence is 13 residues long. For the CDR3, the DNA is TGTGCCAGCAGTACAGGGGGCGGCTACGAGCAGTACTTC. Its translation: CASSTGGGYEQYF.

Here the CDR3 reads CASSQGANTGELFF. The CDR3 DNA sequence: TGTGCCAGCAGCCAGGGGGCGAACACCGGGGAGCTGTTTTTT. The chain recombines TRBV6-1 with TRBJ2-2; TRBD1 matches at 7 bases. Per the germline V gene, CDR1 is MNHNS and CDR2 is SASEGT. Trimming cost V 6 bases and J 0 bases; bases outside gene matches: 1. The CDR3 contains 14 residues.

The chain carries TRBV27 and TRBJ1-5; D remains ambiguous. There are 14 residues in the CDR3. Germline V gene sequence: CDR1 MNHEY, CDR2 SMNVEV (reference sequence). The germline V and J ends were trimmed by 4 bases and 6 bases, with 13 bases remaining between them. CDR3 DNA sequence: TGTGCCAGCAGTTCTTTTCTGGGGATTCAGCCCCAGCATTTT. This sequence encodes CASSSFLGIQPQHF.

This chain links TRBV29-1 with TRBJ2-2, with unresolved D. CDR1 and CDR2 (germline): SQVTM, ANQGSEA. The CDR3 contains 11 residues. V shed 4 bases and J shed 7 bases, with 7 bases lying between them. In DNA form, the CDR3 reads TGCAGCGTTGGGAGCATCGGGGAGCTGTTTTTT. It is translated as CSVGSIGELFF.

The chain has TRBV7-9 and TRBJ1-1; 7 bases agree with TRBD1. The junction had 8 bases not matched to a gene; V was cut back by 5 bases and J by 11 bases. CDR3 length: 12 amino acids. Germline-derived CDR1 and CDR2 are SEHNR and FQNEAQ (reference sequence). The CDR3 loop reads CASSPPGQAAFF. The CDR3 bases are TGTGCCAGCAGCCCACCCGGACAGGCCGCTTTCTTT.

This rearrangement joins TRBV19 to TRBJ1-3; D not certain. Trimming took off 9 bases at V and 0 bases at J, with 15 bases between the two ends. The CDR3 contains 15 residues. Germline-derived CDR1 and CDR2 are LNHDA and SQIVND (reference sequence). The CDR3 loop reads CASAPLGSSGNTIYF. The DNA for the CDR3 is TGTGCCAGCGCCCCCCTGGGGTCCTCTGGAAACACCATATATTTT.

Only one count was recorded for this clone. This chain links TRBV29-1 with TRBJ2-7; possibly TRBD1 for D (6 bases). This CDR3 is 12 amino acids long. With 5 bases removed from V and 5 bases from J, the gap between germline ends came to 13 bases. The germline gives CDR1 SQVTM, CDR2 ANQGSEA. Written as DNA, the CDR3 is TGCAGCGTTCGGGCAGGGGCAAACGAGCAGTACTTC. It translates to CSVRAGANEQYF.

This rearrangement joins TRBV18 to TRBJ2-7; 8 bases match TRBD2. The CDR3 extends over 13 amino acids. V lost 2 bases to trimming and J lost 3 bases; unmatched junction nucleotides: 0. Germline V gene sequence: CDR1 KGHSH, CDR2 LQKENI. The CDR3 DNA is TGTGCCAGCTCACCAGGGACTAGCTACGAGCAGTACTTC. As protein: CASSPGTSYEQYF.

The chain links TRBV19 to TRBJ2-7; TRBD2 agrees at 10 bases. J lost 4 bases, V lost 6 bases, and 9 bases had no gene match. The CDR3 runs to 15 residues. Germline lookup yields CDR1 LNHDA and CDR2 SQIVND (reference sequence). Here the CDR3 DNA reads TGTGCCAGTAGCGTAACTAGCGGGGCATGGTACGAGCAGTACTTC. It is translated as CASSVTSGAWYEQYF. The full variable domain, rest sourced from reference TRBV19 and TRBJ2-7, is DGGITQSPKYLFRKEGQNVTLSCEQNLNHDAMYWYRQDPGQGLRLIYYSQIVNDFQKGDIAEGYSVSREKKESFPLTVTSAQKNPTAFYLCASSVTSGAWYEQYFGPGTRLTVT.

The V gene is TRBV28, the J gene TRBJ2-7; 10 bases align to TRBD2. This CDR3 comprises 15 residues. CDR1 is MDHEN and CDR2 is SYDVKM in the germline V gene. The V segment lost 5 bases and the J segment 2 bases; nucleotides outside the gene matches: 6. For the CDR3, the DNA is TGTGCCAGCAGTCCGGCCGGGACTAGCGCCTACGAGCAGTACTTC. It is translated as CASSPAGTSAYEQYF.

The chain carries TRBV16 and TRBJ2-3, with TRBD1 matching 10 bases. V shed 5 bases and J 2 bases; nucleotides not matched to a gene: 13. CDR3 length equals 18 residues. Germline loops: CDR1 KGHSY, CDR2 FQNENV. The CDR3 reads CASSEDPGQGWNTDTQYF. In DNA form, the CDR3 reads TGTGCCAGCAGCGAAGATCCGGGACAGGGGTGGAACACAGATACGCAGTATTTT.

This sequence joins TRBV11-2 and TRBJ1-3; no clear D gene. This CDR3 region has 18 residues. Deletions cut 4 bases from V and 3 bases from J, with 22 bases between. Germline V gene data show CDR1 as SGHAT and CDR2 as FQNNGV. CDR3 bases: TGTGCCAGCAGCTCCTTTTCTCTCGATGGACCCTTTGGAAACACCATATATTTT. Amino acid sequence: CASSSFSLDGPFGNTIYF.

CDR3: CASSDQQGAYNEQFF. The CDR3 bases are TGTGCCAGCAGTGATCAGCAGGGAGCCTACAATGAGCAGTTCTTC. The chain recombines TRBV2 with TRBJ2-1, with D perhaps assigned TRBD1 or TRBD2 (5 bases each). This CDR3 spans 15 amino acids. V lost 3 bases and J 2 bases, leaving 11 bases between the germline ends. Germline values: CDR1 SNHLY, CDR2 FYNNEI.

V and J are TRBV6-5 and TRBJ1-2, with unresolved D. V lost 0 bases to trimming and J lost 0 bases, with 5 bases between them. The CDR3 loop spans 14 amino acids. Germline V gene sequence: CDR1 MNHEY, CDR2 SVGAGI. DNA for the CDR3: TGTGCCAGCAGTTACTCTCTGGCTAACTATGGCTACACCTTC. It specifies CASSYSLANYGYTF.

This clone has a count of ten or more. The chain has TRBV7-9 and TRBJ2-7; 9 bases agree with TRBD1. There are 16 residues in the CDR3. V gave up 4 bases and J gave up 3 bases; unmatched junction bases: 10. The germline V gene has CDR1 SEHNR and CDR2 FQNEAQ (reference sequence). The CDR3 spells CASSSTRTGAVYEQYF. CDR3 nucleotides: TGTGCCAGCAGCTCGACGCGGACAGGGGCGGTCTACGAGCAGTACTTC. The full variable domain, completed using reference TRBV7-9 and TRBJ2-7, is DTGVSQNPRHKITKRGQNVTFRCDPISEHNRLYWYRQTLGQGPEFLTYFQNEAQLEKSRLLSDRFSAERPKGSFSTLEIQRTEQGDSAMYLCASSSTRTGAVYEQYFGPGTRLTVT.

The chain recombines TRBV19 with TRBJ1-5; 8 bases map to TRBD1. The CDR3 is made up of 16 amino acids. With 7 bases clipped from V and 2 bases from J, the junction kept 10 bases outside the gene matches. The germline gives CDR1 LNHDA, CDR2 SQIVND (reference sequence). In nucleotides, the CDR3 is TGTGCCAGTAATAGCGACAGGGGTCGTCGCAATCAGCCCCAGCATTTT. Protein product: CASNSDRGRRNQPQHF.

The V and J genes are TRBV28 and TRBJ2-7; D could derive from TRBD1 or TRBD2 (5 bases each). This CDR3 spans 16 amino acids. V was shortened by 6 bases and J by 0 bases, with 18 bases between the two germline ends. CDR1 and CDR2 from the germline V gene are MDHEN and SYDVKM. The CDR3 reads CASSHGLWGSSYEQYF. DNA of the CDR3: TGTGCCAGCAGCCACGGTCTCTGGGGGAGCTCCTACGAGCAGTACTTC. Full variable domain (rest looked up from reference TRBV28 and TRBJ2-7): DVKVTQSSRYLVKRTGEKVFLECVQDMDHENMFWYRQDPGLGLRLIYFSYDVKMKEKGDIPEGYSVSREKKERFSLILESASTNQTSMYLCASSHGLWGSSYEQYFGPGTRLTVT.

The chain carries TRBV5-1 and TRBJ2-3, with 12 bases identical to TRBD2. The V and J ends lost 0 bases and 3 bases, in that order; junction bases with no gene match: 5. The CDR3 is 17 amino acids. Per germline, CDR1 SGHRS and CDR2 YFSETQ. CDR3 residues: CASSLAGLAGMTDTQYF. The CDR3 DNA is TGCGCCAGCAGCTTGGCCGGACTAGCGGGGATGACAGATACGCAGTATTTT.

The chain is built from TRBV25-1 and TRBJ2-1, with D maybe TRBD1 (5 bases). Trimming took off 4 bases at V and 4 bases at J, with 8 bases between the two ends. CDR3 length: 13 residues. Germline-derived CDR1 and CDR2 are MGHDK and SYGVNS. CDR3 residues: CASSGAGYNEQFF. Written as DNA, the CDR3 is TGTGCCAGCAGTGGCGCAGGGTACAATGAGCAGTTCTTC.

This clone was recorded once. The rearrangement uses TRBV7-8 and TRBJ2-1, with a tentative D call TRBD1 (9 bases). Germline assignment: CDR1 SGHVS and CDR2 FQNEAQ. This CDR3 spans 18 amino acids. Trimming cost V 4 bases and J 8 bases, with 27 bases left between them. The chain's CDR3 is CASSSRPREGQGGDEQFF. CDR3 bases: TGTGCCAGCAGCTCCAGACCCCGGGAGGGACAGGGTGGCGATGAGCAGTTCTTC.

The chain uses TRBV6-6 and TRBJ1-1, with a tentative D call TRBD1 (5 bases). The CDR3 is 13 residues long. Germline CDR1 and CDR2: MNHNY and SVGAGI (reference sequence). Trimming pared 5 bases from V and 1 base from J, leaving 8 bases between. CDR3 region: CASSGHPNTEAFF. As DNA, the CDR3 is TGTGCCAGCAGTGGACACCCGAACACTGAAGCTTTCTTT.

The chain joins TRBV27 to TRBJ2-1, with TRBD2 identical over 9 bases. The V gene end was trimmed by 2 bases and the J gene end by 9 bases; junction bases not matched to a gene: 5. Germline CDR1 MNHEY, CDR2 SMNVEV (reference sequence). This CDR3 is built from 14 residues. In DNA, the CDR3 is TGTGCCAGCAGTTTACTAGCGGGATGGGGTGAGCAGTTCTTC. Its translation is CASSLLAGWGEQFF.

This clone was observed a single time. V and J are TRBV11-3 and TRBJ2-3; 7 bases are a match to TRBD2. V trimming: 5 bases; J trimming: 5 bases; junction bases outside the gene matches: 4. Germline V CDR1 and CDR2: SGHNT, YENEEA. The CDR3 runs 13 residues. CDR3 nucleotide sequence: TGTGCCAGCAGCCCACCGGGGGGAGATACGCAGTATTTT. It yields the protein CASSPPGGDTQYF.